The 28 T cell receptor beta chains listed next were all sequenced from one sample in a study of shared clonotypes between healthy human individuals (dated by TCRdb to 2020 to 2021). Library prep was done by the immunoSEQ multiplex PCR assay. What TCRdb holds here is the immuneACCESS table cut down to in-frame rearrangements. Part of the clones is not present; checked against another copy, under half of the missing clones reflect an unresolved V gene, and the others are unexplained. The sample table holds some 2.3 million clones, of which roughly 93% were seen once. Jointly, the top ten make up roughly 0.36% of the sample. The sample taken for sequencing was naive CD4+ T cells from PBMCs. The intended sense of this specimen's cell subset or site label: CD45RA+ positively selected. These receptors were obtained from a man between 18 and 35 years old in good health. Some clones in this sample may be carry-over from other donors' samples.

Comments on this clone: The sample has other DNA sequences that encode this CDR3 too. The genes are TRBV27 and TRBJ2-1; 11 nucleotides match TRBD2. The CDR3 consists of 15 residues. The germline gives CDR1 MNHEY, CDR2 SMNVEV (reference sequence). J was trimmed by 4 bases and V by 3 bases; bases with no gene match: 2. CDR3 nucleotides: TGTGCCAGCAGTTTGGGACTAGCGGCTTACAATGAGCAGTTCTTC. This translates into CASSLGLAAYNEQFF.

The rearrangement links TRBV28 to TRBJ1-5; D not certain. This CDR3 region has 18 residues. The V and J ends lost 1 base and 0 bases respectively, with 16 bases between them. Germline CDR1 reads MDHEN; CDR2 reads SYDVKM. This CDR3 is CASSLSTMFDYSNQPQHF. CDR3 nucleotide sequence: TGTGCCAGCAGTTTATCAACCATGTTCGATTATAGCAATCAGCCCCAGCATTTT.

In the case of this clone: Different DNA sequences within this sample yield the same CDR3. The chain has TRBV5-1 and TRBJ1-5; D ambiguous. The CDR3 consists of 13 residues. Germline V CDR1 and CDR2: SGHRS, YFSETQ. V was trimmed by 0 bases and J by 1 base, leaving 2 bases between them. CDR3 protein: CASSLESNQPQHF. CDR3 DNA sequence: TGCGCCAGCAGCTTGGAAAGCAATCAGCCCCAGCATTTT.

This clone came up once. This sequence joins TRBV11-2 and TRBJ2-3; possibly TRBD1 for D (6 bases). V lost 1 base to trimming and J lost 6 bases, with 14 bases between them. Per germline, CDR1 SGHAT and CDR2 FQNNGV. The CDR3 is 15 amino acids. Here the CDR3 reads CASSLVISGEDTQYF. CDR3 bases: TGTGCCAGCAGCTTAGTCATTTCAGGGGAGGATACGCAGTATTTT. Full variable domain (outside the CDR3, taken from reference TRBV11-2 and TRBJ2-3): EAGVAQSPRYKIIEKRQSVAFWCNPISGHATLYWYQQILGQGPKLLIQFQNNGVVDDSQLPKDRFSAERLKGVDSTLKIQPAKLEDSAVYLCASSLVISGEDTQYFGPGTRLTVL.

As regards this clone: Other DNA sequences in the same sample also yield this CDR3. V gene TRBV10-2 combines with J gene TRBJ2-3; tentatively, D is TRBD2 (5 bases). The CDR3 sequence is 14 residues long. Germline V gene data show CDR1 as WSHSY and CDR2 as SAAADI. Deletions cut 3 bases from V and 0 bases from J, with 7 bases between. CDR3: CASSEADSTDTQYF. The CDR3 DNA sequence: TGCGCCAGCAGTGAAGCGGATAGCACAGATACGCAGTATTTT.

V usage is TRBV4-2 and J usage is TRBJ1-1; D gene unclear. With 3 bases removed from V and 1 base from J, the gap between germline ends came to 9 bases. The CDR3 extends over 14 amino acids. From germline, CDR1 is LGHNA and CDR2 YNFKEQ. Written as DNA, the CDR3 is TGTGCCAGCAGCCATTTGCTCCCGAACACTGAAGCTTTCTTT. Translation gives CASSHLLPNTEAFF.

The V call is TRBV4-1, the J call TRBJ2-3; weak D call: TRBD2 (5 bases). The CDR3 contains 13 residues. Trimming took off 1 base at V and 10 bases at J, with 12 bases between the two ends. From germline, CDR1 is MGHRA and CDR2 YSYEKL. CDR3 region: CASSQGWESAQYF. CDR3 coding DNA: TGCGCCAGCAGCCAAGGGTGGGAGTCGGCGCAGTATTTT.

The gene calls are TRBV4-1 and TRBJ2-3, with 7 bases aligning to TRBD1. Looked up from germline, CDR1 is MGHRA and CDR2 is YSYEKL. The trim removed 2 bases at V and 6 bases at J, leaving 2 bases unmatched. The CDR3 is 13 residues long. The CDR3 loop reads CASSQQGEDTQYF. In nucleotides, the CDR3 is TGCGCCAGCAGCCAACAGGGGGAGGATACGCAGTATTTT.

This chain links TRBV7-9 with TRBJ1-4, with D possibly matching TRBD1 (5 bases). There are 15 residues in the CDR3. V shed 5 bases and J shed 4 bases, with 14 bases lying between them. Looked up from germline, CDR1 is SEHNR and CDR2 is FQNEAQ (reference sequence). The CDR3 coding sequence is TGTGCCAGCAGCCAAGAAGGGACCCGTAATGAAAAACTGTTTTTT. This sequence encodes CASSQEGTRNEKLFF.

The chain couples TRBV5-6 to TRBJ1-2; D is uncertain. The CDR3 is 11 amino acids. The germline V and J ends were trimmed by 0 bases and 9 bases, with 6 bases remaining between them. Germline CDR1 reads SGHDT; CDR2 reads YYEEEE. The CDR3 nucleotides read TGTGCCAGCAGCTTGGCCGAGCGCTACACCTTC. Its translation is CASSLAERYTF.

The chain links TRBV6-4 to TRBJ2-3, with a possible D match to TRBD1 (6 bases). CDR1 is MRHNA, CDR2 SNTAGT, per germline. V was shortened by 6 bases and J by 0 bases, with 13 bases between the two germline ends. The CDR3 has 15 residues. CDR3 sequence: CASREQGISTDTQYF. The CDR3 DNA reads TGTGCCAGCAGGGAACAGGGTATTAGCACAGATACGCAGTATTTT.

The chain carries TRBV5-1 and TRBJ1-3, with TRBD1 matching over 9 bases. CDR3 length: 14 residues. The ends lost 4 bases at V and 8 bases at J; junction bases unmatched: 7. Germline assignment: CDR1 SGHRS and CDR2 YFSETQ. This CDR3 reads CASSPGQGPDTIYF. CDR3 DNA: TGCGCCAGCAGCCCCGGACAGGGGCCTGACACCATATATTTT.

The rearrangement joins TRBV10-3 to TRBJ2-5, with D possibly being TRBD1 or TRBD2 (5 bases each). CDR3 length: 13 amino acids. Trimming took off 10 bases at V and 2 bases at J, with 14 bases between the two ends. Germline V CDR1 and CDR2: ENHRY, SYGVKD. CDR3 DNA sequence: TGTGCCACGCTGAGGGGCCTACAAGAGACCCAGTACTTC. Protein: CATLRGLQETQYF.

The chain is built from TRBV7-9 and TRBJ2-7; 7 nucleotides align to TRBD2. Looked up from germline, CDR1 is SEHNR and CDR2 is FQNEAQ (reference sequence). CDR3 size: 15 residues. Trimming at V came to 2 bases and at J to 5 bases, leaving 9 bases not matched to a gene. For the CDR3, the DNA is TGTGCCAGCAGCTTAACCCCGGCTAGCGGTCACGAGCAGTACTTC. Residues: CASSLTPASGHEQYF.

This clone was seen a handful of times. The CDR3 DNA sequence: TGTGCCAGCAGCGCGATGGGGGCAGATACGCAGTATTTT. Encoded protein: CASSAMGADTQYF. The chain joins TRBV7-6 to TRBJ2-3, with D perhaps TRBD1 or TRBD2 (5 bases each). Germline CDR1 reads SGHVS; CDR2 reads FNYEAQ. Trimming took off 5 bases at V and 4 bases at J, with 10 bases between the two ends. The CDR3 sequence is 13 residues long.

This chain connects TRBV7-9 to TRBJ1-2, with a weak D call TRBD1 (5 bases). The germline CDR1 and CDR2 sequences are SEHNR and FQNEAQ (reference sequence). Deletions cut 1 base from V and 0 bases from J, with 6 bases between. This CDR3 has 14 residues. For the CDR3, the DNA is TGTGCCAGCAGCTTAGGACAGTCTAACTATGGCTACACCTTC. It yields the protein CASSLGQSNYGYTF. Combining the CDR3 with reference TRBV7-9 and TRBJ1-2 gives the whole variable domain DTGVSQNPRHKITKRGQNVTFRCDPISEHNRLYWYRQTLGQGPEFLTYFQNEAQLEKSRLLSDRFSAERPKGSFSTLEIQRTEQGDSAMYLCASSLGQSNYGYTFGSGTRLTVV.

J is TRBJ2-3 and V is TRBV5-1; D remains ambiguous. With 0 bases removed from V and 4 bases from J, the gap between germline ends came to 9 bases. The CDR3 spans 14 residues. Per the germline V gene, CDR1 is SGHRS and CDR2 is YFSETQ. The DNA for the CDR3 is TGCGCCAGCAGCTTGGACCAACCCGCAGATACGCAGTATTTT. Its protein is CASSLDQPADTQYF.

V usage is TRBV7-9 and J usage is TRBJ2-5, with 7 bases that match TRBD2. The J segment lost 3 bases and the V segment lost 5 bases, leaving 6 bases of the junction unmatched. Looked up from germline, CDR1 is SEHNR and CDR2 is FQNEAQ (reference sequence). This CDR3 has 14 amino acids. The CDR3 loop reads CASSPRSGEETQYF. CDR3 in DNA: TGTGCCAGCAGCCCCCGGAGCGGGGAAGAGACCCAGTACTTC.

V is TRBV19 and J is TRBJ2-3; D perhaps matches TRBD2 (5 bases). The CDR3 sequence is 12 residues long. V was cut by 3 bases and J by 7 bases, with 8 bases left in between. Germline assignment: CDR1 LNHDA and CDR2 SQIVND (reference sequence). CDR3 nucleotides: TGTGCCAGTAGTATTGAGGGATATACGCAGTATTTT. Translated: CASSIEGYTQYF.

The chain recombines TRBV6-6 with TRBJ2-7; 10 bases map to TRBD1. Germline loops: CDR1 MNHNY, CDR2 SVGAGI (reference sequence). This CDR3 is 14 amino acids long. Trimming cost V 10 bases and J 3 bases; bases outside gene matches: 9. CDR3 region: CATYRGTGDYEQYF. CDR3 DNA sequence: TGTGCCACCTATAGGGGGACAGGGGACTACGAGCAGTACTTC.

V gene TRBV9 combines with J gene TRBJ2-3; 10 bases match TRBD2. Germline lookup yields CDR1 SGDLS and CDR2 YYNGEE. With 0 bases clipped from V and 0 bases from J, the junction kept 7 bases outside the gene matches. The CDR3 totals 18 residues. The CDR3 DNA follows: TGTGCCAGCAGCGTAGTCCCACCTAGCGGGGGTAGCACAGATACGCAGTATTTT. It translates to CASSVVPPSGGSTDTQYF.

The rearrangement links TRBV28 to TRBJ2-7; 7 nucleotides line up with TRBD1. This CDR3 has 17 residues. Germline CDR1 and CDR2: MDHEN and SYDVKM. V dropped 6 bases and J dropped 0; count of bases not matched to a gene: 14. Here the CDR3 reads CASSPMAGTDNSYEQYF. The DNA of the CDR3 is TGTGCCAGCAGCCCGATGGCCGGGACAGACAACTCCTACGAGCAGTACTTC. Based on the CDR3 plus reference TRBV28 and TRBJ2-7, the full variable domain is DVKVTQSSRYLVKRTGEKVFLECVQDMDHENMFWYRQDPGLGLRLIYFSYDVKMKEKGDIPEGYSVSREKKERFSLILESASTNQTSMYLCASSPMAGTDNSYEQYFGPGTRLTVT.

V and J are TRBV6-5 and TRBJ1-2; unclear D gene. The length of the CDR3 is 13 residues. The ends were cut back, 4 bases at V and 7 bases at J, with 13 bases in the middle. CDR1 MNHEY and CDR2 SVGAGI come from the germline V gene. CDR3 in DNA: TGTGCCAGCAGTTTTCGTGACACGGGTGGCTACACCTTC. Protein: CASSFRDTGGYTF.

V gene TRBV7-9 combines with J gene TRBJ2-1; a weak D match, TRBD2 (6 bases). Deletions cut 5 bases from V and 9 bases from J, with 11 bases between. The germline gives CDR1 SEHNR, CDR2 FQNEAQ (reference sequence). There are 12 residues in the CDR3. This chain's CDR3 is CASSTSGAEQFF. CDR3 sequence (DNA): TGTGCCAGCAGCACCTCGGGAGCTGAGCAGTTCTTC.

The J gene is TRBJ2-2, the V gene TRBV5-3; D is perhaps TRBD1 (5 bases). TRBV5-3 is flagged as an ORF with uncertain function. V lost 1 base and J 5 bases, leaving 12 bases between the germline ends. The CDR3 sequence is 15 residues long. The CDR3 region is CARSLPRRVTGELFF. In DNA, the CDR3 is TGTGCCAGAAGCTTGCCCCGCAGGGTAACCGGGGAGCTGTTTTTT.

The chain has TRBV6-5 and TRBJ2-3; D is unresolved. V dropped 5 bases and J dropped 0 bases, with 12 bases sitting between them. CDR1 is MNHEY, CDR2 SVGAGI, per germline. The CDR3 covers 15 residues. The CDR3 is CASSMSRSSTDTQYF. The CDR3 region has the DNA TGTGCCAGCAGTATGAGCAGATCTAGCACAGATACGCAGTATTTT.

The chain has TRBV7-2 and TRBJ2-7; TRBD2 might be the D (6 bases). Per the germline V gene, CDR1 is SGHTA and CDR2 is FQGNSA. V gave up 1 base and J gave up 5 bases, with 15 bases separating them. This CDR3 is built from 15 residues. The CDR3 loop is CASSLGLGGVDEQYF. The CDR3 DNA reads TGTGCCAGCAGCTTAGGGTTGGGGGGAGTCGACGAGCAGTACTTC.

CDR3 bases: TGTGCCAGCAGCTTTCCCCCCTTCTCCTACGAGCAGTACTTC. It codes for CASSFPPFSYEQYF. The chain has TRBV7-2 and TRBJ2-7; D call uncertain. The CDR3 covers 14 residues. The germline V and J ends were trimmed by 3 bases and 0 bases, with 9 bases remaining between them. Germline V CDR1 and CDR2: SGHTA, FQGNSA.